The rows below give T cell receptor beta chains drawn from one sample of a study of cytomegalovirus exposure and HLA in healthy donors. Profiling relied on immunoSEQ multiplex PCR, and the TCRdb table lists in-frame clones only, not all of them. The sample records over 150,000 clones, roughly 80% being singletons. The sequenced material came from PBMCs. These receptors originate from a man in his thirties or forties in good health and CMV-seropositive. CDR3s include the opening cysteine and the closing phenylalanine or tryptophan. The D gene is left open where the match is weak. Size tells how often a clone was seen (once, few, many) or the class of an expanded clone, and some rows leave it out.

abundance	v_gene	j_gene	d_gene	len	CDR3aa	CDR3nt
.	TRBV25-1	TRBJ2-2	TRBD1	15	CASREGALNTGELFF	TGTGCCAGCAGAGAGGGGGCCTTGAACACCGGGGAGCTGTTTTTT
.	TRBV5-1	TRBJ2-7	.	14	CASSLAMDSYEQYF	TGCGCCAGCAGCTTGGCAATGGACAGCTACGAGCAGTACTTC
.	TRBV9	TRBJ2-7	TRBD1	15	CASSVRTGGPYEQYF	TGTGCCAGCAGCGTTAGGACAGGGGGTCCCTACGAGCAGTACTTC
once	TRBV30	TRBJ2-1	.	16	CAWSPLAGSSYNEQFF	TGTGCCTGGAGTCCTCTTGCGGGCAGCTCCTACAATGAGCAGTTCTTC
.	TRBV7-6	TRBJ1-1	.	16	CASSLKEGRGNTEAFF	TGTGCCAGCAGCTTAAAGGAAGGGAGGGGGAACACTGAAGCTTTCTTT
.	TRBV19	TRBJ1-2	.	14	CASSRDTAIYGYTF	TGTGCCAGTAGTCGGGACACCGCGATCTATGGCTACACCTTC
.	TRBV7-2	TRBJ1-2	TRBD1	15	CASSLNRGRNYGYTF	TGTGCCAGCAGCTTGAACAGGGGTCGAAACTATGGCTACACCTTC
few	TRBV6-6	TRBJ2-2	TRBD2	13	CASTGTRSGELFF	TGTGCCAGCACCGGGACTAGGTCCGGGGAGCTGTTTTTT
few	TRBV11-2	TRBJ1-2	.	16	CASSAPSGQSFYGYTF	TGTGCCAGCAGCGCCCCCTCCGGACAGTCCTTCTATGGCTACACCTTC
.	TRBV19	TRBJ1-5	.	16	CASSIASTRGNQPQHF	TGTGCCAGTAGTATAGCGTCGACACGAGGGAATCAGCCCCAGCATTTT
.	TRBV7-8	TRBJ2-1	.	17	CASSRRGTRDSYNEQFF	TGTGCCAGCAGCCGTAGGGGGACACGCGACTCCTACAATGAGCAGTTCTTC
once	TRBV5-1	TRBJ1-1	.	15	CASSLTTAENTEAFF	TGCGCCAGCAGCTTGACGACAGCTGAAAACACTGAAGCTTTCTTT
.	TRBV6-5	TRBJ2-1	.	16	CASSYSEAASYNEQFF	TGTGCCAGCAGTTACTCGGAAGCGGCGAGCTACAATGAGCAGTTCTTC
.	TRBV6-5	TRBJ2-3	TRBD2	16	CASSYTSGRATDTQYF	TGTGCCAGCAGTTACACTAGCGGGCGCGCCACAGATACGCAGTATTTT
.	TRBV9	TRBJ2-3	.	15	CASNPDRGITDTQYF	TGTGCCAGCAACCCAGACCGGGGGATCACAGATACGCAGTATTTT
.	TRBV28	TRBJ1-2	.	14	CASSVLRGNYGYTF	TGTGCCAGCAGCGTCCTGCGGGGGAACTATGGCTACACCTTC
few	TRBV18	TRBJ1-1	.	14	CASILGYMNTEAFF	TGTGCCAGCATTCTCGGGTACATGAACACTGAAGCTTTCTTT
.	TRBV5-5	TRBJ2-2	.	15	CASSLQGADTGELFF	TGTGCCAGCAGCCTACAAGGGGCAGACACCGGGGAGCTGTTTTTT
.	TRBV9	TRBJ1-2	TRBD1	15	CASSARQGADYGYTF	TGTGCCAGCAGCGCGAGACAGGGGGCTGACTATGGCTACACCTTC
.	TRBV4-1	TRBJ1-5	.	17	CASSQDGQLYSNQPQHF	TGCGCCAGCAGCCAAGACGGACAATTATATAGCAATCAGCCCCAGCATTTT
.	TRBV5-1	TRBJ2-7	.	15	CASSLGWGSGYEQYF	TGCGCCAGCAGCTTGGGCTGGGGCAGTGGCTACGAGCAGTACTTC
.	TRBV2	TRBJ2-7	TRBD2	12	CASRTSGYEQYF	TGTGCCAGCAGGACTAGCGGATACGAGCAGTACTTC
.	TRBV29-1	TRBJ2-7	TRBD2	14	CSVEGLADTYEQYF	TGCAGCGTTGAGGGACTAGCGGATACCTACGAGCAGTACTTC
.	TRBV19	TRBJ1-2	.	17	CASLGGGHQHANYGYTF	TGTGCCAGTCTCGGGGGAGGACACCAACATGCTAACTATGGCTACACCTTC
.	TRBV11-3	TRBJ1-4	.	11	CASSLRGKLFF	TGTGCCAGCAGCTTACGGGGAAAACTGTTTTTT
.	TRBV7-3	TRBJ2-1	.	13	CASSPTGSNEQFF	TGTGCCAGCAGCCCGACAGGTTCCAATGAGCAGTTCTTC
.	TRBV2	TRBJ2-2	.	16	CASSEWLPINTGELFF	TGTGCCAGCAGTGAGTGGCTTCCCATTAACACCGGGGAGCTGTTTTTT
.	TRBV28	TRBJ1-1	.	12	CASSLIGAGAFF	TGTGCCAGCAGTTTAATAGGAGCTGGAGCTTTCTTT
once	TRBV19	TRBJ2-7	.	11	CASSATGEQYF	TGTGCCAGTAGTGCGACAGGCGAGCAGTACTTC
once	TRBV2	TRBJ2-1	TRBD2	16	CASRTTGTSDYNEQFF	TGTGCCAGCAGAACTACCGGGACTAGCGACTACAATGAGCAGTTCTTC
.	TRBV10-2	TRBJ2-2	.	14	CASVGARGPGELFF	TGCGCCAGCGTAGGAGCCAGGGGACCCGGGGAGCTGTTTTTT
.	TRBV6-6	TRBJ2-3	TRBD2	16	CASSYLRGDSTDTQYF	TGTGCCAGCAGTTACCTCCGGGGGGATAGCACAGATACGCAGTATTTT
.	TRBV7-6	TRBJ1-3	TRBD1	16	CASSHRGQGSGNTIYF	TGTGCCAGCAGCCACAGGGGACAGGGCTCTGGAAACACCATATATTTT
.	TRBV5-1	TRBJ2-3	TRBD1	16	CASSYATGASTDTQYF	TGCGCCAGCAGCTACGCGACAGGGGCCAGCACAGATACGCAGTATTTT
.	TRBV4-2	TRBJ2-3	TRBD2	18	CASSPTLDSGREADTQYF	TGTGCCAGCAGCCCCACCCTAGACAGCGGGAGGGAGGCAGATACGCAGTATTTT
.	TRBV6-5	TRBJ1-5	TRBD1	16	CASSSDNTGGNQPQHF	TGTGCCAGCAGTTCCGATAATACAGGGGGGAATCAGCCCCAGCATTTT
.	TRBV5-8	TRBJ2-4	.	16	CASSLRARGGKNIQYF	TGTGCCAGCAGCTTGCGAGCTAGGGGGGGCAAAAACATTCAGTACTTC
once	TRBV27	TRBJ2-3	.	15	CASSEQVWGTDTQYF	TGTGCCAGCAGTGAACAGGTGTGGGGCACAGATACGCAGTATTTT
.	TRBV6-6	TRBJ2-7	.	15	CASSTPRSPFYEQYF	TGTGCCAGCAGTACACCACGCTCCCCCTTCTACGAGCAGTACTTC
.	TRBV11-3	TRBJ2-4	.	12	CASSLSSDGKYF	TGTGCCAGCAGCTTATCGAGCGACGGAAAGTACTTC
.	TRBV28	TRBJ2-7	.	15	CASSAGTQLFYEQYF	TGTGCCAGCAGCGCCGGGACACAACTCTTCTACGAGCAGTACTTC
.	TRBV5-1	TRBJ1-1	TRBD1	16	CASSSGTAGKGTEAFF	TGCGCCAGCAGCTCCGGGACAGCCGGAAAGGGTACTGAAGCTTTCTTT
.	TRBV5-1	TRBJ2-7	.	13	CASSLEQLYEQYF	TGCGCCAGCAGCTTGGAACAGCTCTACGAGCAGTACTTC
.	TRBV10-3	TRBJ1-1	TRBD1	16	CAISGRTGGRGTEAFF	TGTGCCATCAGTGGGCGGACAGGGGGTCGGGGCACTGAAGCTTTCTTT
.	TRBV6-1	TRBJ1-4	TRBD1	14	CASSWTGWDEKLFF	TGTGCCAGCAGTTGGACAGGGTGGGATGAAAAACTGTTTTTT
.	TRBV28	TRBJ2-7	TRBD2	16	CASSLIIAGGGPQQYF	TGTGCCAGCAGTCTTATTATAGCGGGAGGTGGTCCCCAGCAGTACTTC
.	TRBV30	TRBJ2-7	.	14	CAWSVGRDSYEQYF	TGTGCCTGGAGTGTCGGCAGGGACTCCTACGAGCAGTACTTC
few	TRBV6-5	TRBJ2-1	.	15	CASSPRLEPYNEQFF	TGTGCCAGCAGTCCGCGACTGGAACCCTACAATGAGCAGTTCTTC
.	TRBV7-9	TRBJ2-5	.	15	CASSLGWEGEETQYF	TGTGCCAGCAGCTTGGGGTGGGAAGGGGAAGAGACCCAGTACTTC
few	TRBV7-2	TRBJ2-3	.	17	CASSPLFGRDGTDTQYF	TGTGCCAGCAGCCCCTTATTTGGGCGGGACGGTACAGATACGCAGTATTTT
.	TRBV4-3	TRBJ1-3	.	16	CASSQEAASSGNTIYF	TGCGCCAGCAGCCAAGAAGCAGCGTCCTCTGGAAACACCATATATTTT
.	TRBV5-6	TRBJ1-2	TRBD1	16	CASSPGRGSIFYGYTF	TGTGCCAGCAGCCCGGGCAGGGGGTCGATTTTCTATGGCTACACCTTC
.	TRBV19	TRBJ2-5	.	14	CASSLADYQETQYF	TGTGCCAGTAGTTTGGCCGATTACCAAGAGACCCAGTACTTC
once	TRBV25-1	TRBJ2-7	TRBD1	14	CASSETGGPYEQYF	TGTGCCAGCAGTGAGACAGGGGGACCCTACGAGCAGTACTTC
.	TRBV4-1	TRBJ2-1	.	16	CASSRPQGSSYNEQFF	TGCGCCAGCAGCCGACCCCAGGGGAGCTCCTACAATGAGCAGTTCTTC
.	TRBV6-1	TRBJ2-7	.	14	CASSGQGSSYEQYF	TGTGCCAGCAGTGGCCAGGGGTCGTCCTACGAGCAGTACTTC
once	TRBV21-1	TRBJ2-3	.	17	CASSSGGGRSNTDTQYF	TGTGCCAGCAGCAGCGGGGGCGGTCGTAGTAATACAGATACGCAGTATTTT
.	TRBV10-2	TRBJ2-3	.	16	CASTEPTGTSTDTQYF	TGCGCCAGCACTGAGCCGACAGGCACTAGCACAGATACGCAGTATTTT
few	TRBV4-2	TRBJ1-4	.	16	CASSQDAVLKNEKLFF	TGTGCCAGCAGCCAAGATGCAGTGCTCAAAAATGAAAAACTGTTTTTT